These T cell receptor beta chains were read from a single sample in a study of T cell responses to AZD1222 COVID-19 vaccine. Profiled with immunoSEQ multiplex PCR; TCRdb holds only in-frame clones, not every one. The table records under 130,000 clones, more than 75% of them present only once. Sequencing was performed on peripheral blood, taken on day 0 of AZD1222 vaccination. The receptors were sampled from an adult in good health. CDR3s include the opening cysteine and the closing phenylalanine or tryptophan. The D gene is left open where the match is weak. Some rows mark clone size as missing; the rest say once, few, many or name a class of expanded clone.

CDR3 protein,V gene,clone size,D gene
CATGDSYNEKLFF,TRBV24-1,-,-
CAWEGLKGNIQYF,TRBV30,-,-
CASSKDNRDRVWTGRNQPQHF,TRBV21-1,-,-
CASSIPRSPETQYF,TRBV6-5,-,-
CASSPMGQSKGEQFF,TRBV7-9,-,TRBD1
CASSLAGWKETQYF,TRBV7-2,-,-
CAGGGSNEKLFF,TRBV29-1,-,-
CASMSPGVQAGELFF,TRBV25-1,few,-
CASSLGRSYEQYF,TRBV7-7,-,-
CASSSTANQPQHF,TRBV19,once,-
CASNDLTGSGTDTQYF,TRBV19,-,TRBD1
CAWSVPPPRTSYEQYF,TRBV30,-,-
CSATAGPGGNQPQHF,TRBV29-1,-,-
CASSRQGATEAFF,TRBV3-1/TRBV3-2,-,TRBD1
CASSLGVTGGSTGYGYTF,TRBV28,once,TRBD1
CASSFPDRGYTF,TRBV28,-,TRBD1
CASSEQQGYGYTF,TRBV2,once,-
CASSSGRGPNTGELFF,TRBV28,-,-
CAWKGQVYGYTF,TRBV30,few,-
CATTPSGGTETQYF,TRBV28,-,TRBD2
CASSRLAGGWDEQFF,TRBV7-6,-,TRBD2
CAWSVGGGGYEQYF,TRBV30,-,-
CASSPTGRADTQYF,TRBV5-1,-,TRBD1
CASTPGQGYSEAFF,TRBV19,-,TRBD1
CAISGSIGQATYGYTF,TRBV10-3,-,TRBD1
CASSEPPSTDTQYF,TRBV28,-,-
CASSIGSAGGYNEQFF,TRBV19,-,TRBD2
CASNRQGPYEQYF,TRBV6-5,-,-
CASSESGQGLSDTQYF,TRBV6-1,-,TRBD1
CASSIQGWETQYF,TRBV19,-,-
CASSLTGARDQPQHF,TRBV5-1,-,TRBD1
CASSLEGQILRGYTF,TRBV7-8,-,-
CASSPTHRGRNEKLFF,TRBV5-6,-,TRBD1
CASRPFAPGQGTYNEQFF,TRBV7-7,-,TRBD1
CASSLGLVGYEQYF,TRBV9,-,TRBD2
CASSFEQGARGRRAFF,TRBV28,-,TRBD1
CASSFGRSIGANVLTF,TRBV28,-,-
CAWEGYGYTF,TRBV30,-,-
CASSEGNYNSPLHF,TRBV27,few,-
CASSGEGSSYNSPLHF,TRBV25-1,-,-
CASSYTSGYNEQFF,TRBV6-6,-,TRBD2
CASGSGGSNQPQHF,TRBV28,-,-
CASSQSIQIQGGDEQFF,TRBV9,-,-
CASSGTSGTETGELFF,TRBV5-1,-,TRBD2
CASSNSQGLGETQYF,TRBV5-1,few,-
CASSQQPGLAGWGEQFF,TRBV4-3,-,TRBD2
CASSFYNTGPTGNTIYF,TRBV7-2,-,-
CASSPGTAASGYGYTF,TRBV5-4,-,TRBD1
CASSYRTSGGSNEQFF,TRBV19,-,TRBD2
CASSEAGGTIYNEQFF,TRBV6-1,-,-
CASSPQRIDSEQYF,TRBV7-2,-,-
CASSFLPTKSSYEQYF,TRBV6-2/TRBV6-3,-,-
CASSPDLNTGELFF,TRBV18,-,-